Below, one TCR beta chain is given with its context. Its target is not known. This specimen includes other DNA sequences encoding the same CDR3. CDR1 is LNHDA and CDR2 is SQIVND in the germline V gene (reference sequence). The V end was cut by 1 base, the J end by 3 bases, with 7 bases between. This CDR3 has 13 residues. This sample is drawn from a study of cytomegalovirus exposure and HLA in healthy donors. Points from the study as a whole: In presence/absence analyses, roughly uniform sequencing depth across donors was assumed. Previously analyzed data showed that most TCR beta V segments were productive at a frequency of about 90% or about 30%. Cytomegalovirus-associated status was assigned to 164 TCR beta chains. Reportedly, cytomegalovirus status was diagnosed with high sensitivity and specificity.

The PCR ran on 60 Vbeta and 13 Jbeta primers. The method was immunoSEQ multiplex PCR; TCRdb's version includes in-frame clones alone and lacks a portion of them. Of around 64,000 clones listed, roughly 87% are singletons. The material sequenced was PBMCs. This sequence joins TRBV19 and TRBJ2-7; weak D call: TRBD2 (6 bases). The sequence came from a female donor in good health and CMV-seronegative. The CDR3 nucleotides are TGTGCCAGTAGTATAGCGGGAGACTACGAGCAGTACTTC. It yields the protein CASSIAGDYEQYF. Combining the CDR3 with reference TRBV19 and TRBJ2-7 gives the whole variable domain DGGITQSPKYLFRKEGQNVTLSCEQNLNHDAMYWYRQDPGQGLRLIYYSQIVNDFQKGDIAEGYSVSREKKESFPLTVTSAQKNPTAFYLCASSIAGDYEQYFGPGTRLTVT.